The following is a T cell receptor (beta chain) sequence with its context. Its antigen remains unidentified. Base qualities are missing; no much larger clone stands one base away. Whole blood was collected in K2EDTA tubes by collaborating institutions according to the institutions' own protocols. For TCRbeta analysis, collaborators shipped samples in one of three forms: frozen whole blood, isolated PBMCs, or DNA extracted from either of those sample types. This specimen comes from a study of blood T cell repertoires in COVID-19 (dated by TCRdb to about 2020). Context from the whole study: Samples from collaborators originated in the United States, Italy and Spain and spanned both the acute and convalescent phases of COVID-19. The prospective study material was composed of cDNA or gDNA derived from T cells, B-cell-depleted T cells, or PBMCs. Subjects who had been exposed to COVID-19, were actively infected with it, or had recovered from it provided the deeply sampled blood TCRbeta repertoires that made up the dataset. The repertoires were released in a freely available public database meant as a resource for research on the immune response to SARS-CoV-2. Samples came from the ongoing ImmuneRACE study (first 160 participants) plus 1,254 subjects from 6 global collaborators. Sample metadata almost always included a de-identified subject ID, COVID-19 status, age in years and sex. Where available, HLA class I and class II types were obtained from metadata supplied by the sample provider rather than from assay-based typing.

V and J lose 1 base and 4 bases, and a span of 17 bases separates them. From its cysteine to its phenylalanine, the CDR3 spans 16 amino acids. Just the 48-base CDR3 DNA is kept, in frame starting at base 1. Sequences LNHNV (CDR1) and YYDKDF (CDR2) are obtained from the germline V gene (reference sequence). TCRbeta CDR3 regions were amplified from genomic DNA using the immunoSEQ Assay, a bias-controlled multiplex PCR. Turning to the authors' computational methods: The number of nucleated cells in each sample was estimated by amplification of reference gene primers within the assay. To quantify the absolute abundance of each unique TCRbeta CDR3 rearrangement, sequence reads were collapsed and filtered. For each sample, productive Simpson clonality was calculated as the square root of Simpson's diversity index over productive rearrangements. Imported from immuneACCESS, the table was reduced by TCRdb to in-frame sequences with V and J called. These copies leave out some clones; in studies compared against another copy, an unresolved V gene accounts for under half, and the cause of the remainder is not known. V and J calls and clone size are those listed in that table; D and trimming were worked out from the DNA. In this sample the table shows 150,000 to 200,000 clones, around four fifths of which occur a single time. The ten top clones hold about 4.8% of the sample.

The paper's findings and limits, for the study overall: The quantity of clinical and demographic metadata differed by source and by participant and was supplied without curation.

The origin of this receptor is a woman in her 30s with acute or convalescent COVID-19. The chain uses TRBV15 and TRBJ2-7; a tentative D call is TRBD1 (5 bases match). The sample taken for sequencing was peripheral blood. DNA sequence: TGTGCCACCAGCAGAGTTGACAAGGGGTTAACGTACGAGCAGTACTTC. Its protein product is CATSRVDKGLTYEQYF.